This T cell receptor (beta chain) emerged from a study of early T cells in non-severe SARS-CoV-2 infection. Study background: Bulk RNA isolated from unsorted whole blood underwent sequencing; chains were not paired.

TCRdb re-analysed the 5' RACE reads in MiXCR, keeping a single row per CDR3 protein. The sample holds roughly 43,000 distinct CDR3 sequences, approximately 5.9% seen once. This clonotype was counted at least ten times. The germline CDR1 and CDR2 sequences are DFQATT and SNEGSKA (reference sequence). CDR3 length: 13 amino acids. The sequencing here drew on whole blood, taken at baseline. The chain is built from TRBV20-1 and TRBJ2-7, with D perhaps given as TRBD1 or TRBD2 (5 bases each). This clonotype was sampled from an adult who was a healthcare worker with PCR-confirmed SARS-CoV-2 infection or an uninfected control (not recorded which). The CDR3 region has the DNA TGCAGCACCACCCCGGGACCGAAGTACGAGCAGTACTTC. This translates into CSTTPGPKYEQYF.